A selection of T cell receptor beta chains follows, all from one sample in a study of blood T cell repertoires in COVID-19. The repertoire was sequenced with immunoSEQ multiplex PCR; TCRdb's copy has only in-frame clones and lacks some. This table has about 45,000 clones, 86% appearing once. The material sequenced was peripheral blood. All receptors come from a human donor in a cohort sampled during active COVID-19. Each CDR3 is given with its conserved first and last residue. A D gene is named only where the DNA matches it firmly. The size field is filled for only some rows; it gives once, few, many or a size class.

j_gene: TRBJ2-3; abundance: once; d_gene: -; v_gene: TRBV6-2/TRBV6-3; CDR3aa: CASSSPGTDTQYF; CDR3nt: TGTGCCAGCAGTTCACCGGGCACAGATACGCAGTATTTT
j_gene: TRBJ1-5; abundance: -; d_gene: TRBD1; v_gene: TRBV6-5; CDR3aa: CASSYSQGASNGPQHF; CDR3nt: TGTGCCAGCAGTTACTCGCAGGGGGCGTCGAACGGGCCCCAGCATTTT
j_gene: TRBJ2-2; abundance: few; d_gene: TRBD2; v_gene: TRBV5-1; CDR3aa: CASSPGLAGAGELFF; CDR3nt: TGCGCCAGCAGCCCGGGACTAGCGGGGGCCGGGGAGCTGTTTTTT
j_gene: TRBJ2-1; abundance: -; d_gene: -; v_gene: TRBV20-1; CDR3aa: CSASDEQFF; CDR3nt: TGCAGTGCGAGCGATGAGCAGTTCTTC
j_gene: TRBJ1-5; abundance: -; d_gene: -; v_gene: TRBV25-1; CDR3aa: CASTPPGGGNQPQHF; CDR3nt: TGTGCCAGCACCCCACCCGGGGGGGGCAATCAGCCCCAGCATTTT
j_gene: TRBJ1-5; abundance: -; d_gene: TRBD1; v_gene: TRBV6-5; CDR3aa: CASSYSTGGLPQHF; CDR3nt: TGTGCCAGCAGTTACTCAACAGGGGGCCTGCCCCAGCATTTT
j_gene: TRBJ1-2; abundance: -; d_gene: -; v_gene: TRBV7-2; CDR3aa: CASSPPARQAYGYTF; CDR3nt: TGTGCCAGCAGCCCCCCCGCAAGACAGGCCTATGGCTACACCTTC
j_gene: TRBJ2-7; abundance: -; d_gene: TRBD1; v_gene: TRBV5-1; CDR3aa: CASSNRQGRGYEQYF; CDR3nt: TGCGCCAGCAGCAACCGACAGGGCCGTGGGTACGAGCAGTACTTC
j_gene: TRBJ2-5; abundance: -; d_gene: TRBD2; v_gene: TRBV7-2; CDR3aa: CASSLVATAGGRETQYF; CDR3nt: TGTGCCAGCAGCTTAGTCGCCACCGCGGGGGGGCGAGAGACCCAGTACTTC
j_gene: TRBJ2-1; abundance: -; d_gene: TRBD2; v_gene: TRBV4-2; CDR3aa: CASSDLKERGVNNEQFF; CDR3nt: TGTGCCAGCAGCGACCTCAAGGAGCGGGGGGTTAACAATGAGCAGTTCTTC
j_gene: TRBJ1-2; abundance: -; d_gene: TRBD1; v_gene: TRBV28; CDR3aa: CASRLGTGGYTF; CDR3nt: TGTGCCAGCAGATTAGGGACAGGGGGCTACACCTTC
j_gene: TRBJ2-7; abundance: once; d_gene: -; v_gene: TRBV4-1; CDR3aa: CASSHPGATSYEQYF; CDR3nt: TGCGCCAGCAGCCACCCAGGGGCTACCTCCTACGAGCAGTACTTC
j_gene: TRBJ1-3; abundance: -; d_gene: -; v_gene: TRBV18; CDR3aa: CASSPGQGRNTIYF; CDR3nt: TGTGCCAGCTCACCAGGGCAGGGGAGAAACACCATATATTTT
j_gene: TRBJ2-2; abundance: -; d_gene: TRBD1; v_gene: TRBV7-2; CDR3aa: CASSVLRGPTNTGELFF; CDR3nt: TGTGCCAGCAGCGTCCTCAGGGGGCCTACGAACACCGGGGAGCTGTTTTTT
j_gene: TRBJ2-3; abundance: -; d_gene: TRBD2; v_gene: TRBV3-1/TRBV3-2; CDR3aa: CASSQAPGGRDTQYF; CDR3nt: TGTGCCAGCAGCCAAGCCCCGGGGGGTAGGGATACGCAGTATTTT
j_gene: TRBJ2-5; abundance: -; d_gene: TRBD1; v_gene: TRBV9; CDR3aa: CASSAQMDRGETQYF; CDR3nt: TGTGCCAGCAGCGCTCAGATGGACAGGGGAGAGACCCAGTACTTC
j_gene: TRBJ2-2; abundance: -; d_gene: -; v_gene: TRBV6-6; CDR3aa: CASSAVAVGELFF; CDR3nt: TGTGCCAGCAGCGCGGTTGCTGTCGGGGAGCTGTTTTTT
j_gene: TRBJ2-5; abundance: once; d_gene: -; v_gene: TRBV5-1; CDR3aa: CASSLDSQETQYF; CDR3nt: TGCGCCAGCAGCTTGGACTCCCAAGAGACCCAGTACTTC
j_gene: TRBJ2-2; abundance: -; d_gene: -; v_gene: TRBV7-9; CDR3aa: CASSLPRVDTGELFF; CDR3nt: TGTGCCAGCAGCTTACCGCGGGTAGACACCGGGGAGCTGTTTTTT
j_gene: TRBJ2-7; abundance: -; d_gene: -; v_gene: TRBV30; CDR3aa: CAWSAPNSYEQYF; CDR3nt: TGTGCCTGGAGTGCCCCTAATTCCTACGAGCAGTACTTC
j_gene: TRBJ2-1; abundance: -; d_gene: -; v_gene: TRBV5-8; CDR3aa: CASSPRQGRDYNEQFF; CDR3nt: TGTGCCAGCAGCCCGCGACAGGGGAGGGATTACAATGAGCAGTTCTTC
j_gene: TRBJ1-6; abundance: once; d_gene: -; v_gene: TRBV3-1/TRBV3-2; CDR3aa: CASSRNGQNSPLHF; CDR3nt: TGTGCCAGCAGCCGTAACGGACAGAATTCACCCCTCCACTTT
j_gene: TRBJ2-1; abundance: -; d_gene: -; v_gene: TRBV7-3; CDR3aa: CASSPFALNRDNEQFF; CDR3nt: TGTGCCAGCAGCCCCTTTGCGCTAAACAGGGATAATGAGCAGTTCTTC
j_gene: TRBJ2-5; abundance: -; d_gene: -; v_gene: TRBV11-3; CDR3aa: CASSQGGGQETQYF; CDR3nt: TGTGCCAGCAGCCAGGGAGGGGGTCAAGAGACCCAGTACTTC
j_gene: TRBJ1-4; abundance: -; d_gene: TRBD1; v_gene: TRBV7-2; CDR3aa: CASSTGARGRGRLFF; CDR3nt: TGTGCCAGCAGCACCGGGGCCAGGGGGCGGGGGAGACTGTTTTTT
j_gene: TRBJ2-4; abundance: -; d_gene: TRBD1; v_gene: TRBV2; CDR3aa: CASSETRQGDIQYF; CDR3nt: TGTGCCAGCAGTGAAACTAGACAGGGAGACATTCAGTACTTC
j_gene: TRBJ2-6; abundance: -; d_gene: -; v_gene: TRBV27; CDR3aa: CASSRVRVSGANVLTF; CDR3nt: TGTGCCAGCTCTCGGGTTCGTGTCTCTGGGGCCAACGTCCTGACTTTC
j_gene: TRBJ2-3; abundance: -; d_gene: TRBD2; v_gene: TRBV7-4; CDR3aa: CASSLYGLGLAGSCTDTQYF; CDR3nt: TGTGCCAGCAGCTTATATGGTCTGGGACTAGCGGGGAGTTGCACAGATACGCAGTATTTT
j_gene: TRBJ1-3; abundance: -; d_gene: TRBD1; v_gene: TRBV5-6; CDR3aa: CASSKDRVSGNTIYF; CDR3nt: TGTGCCAGCAGTAAAGACAGGGTCTCTGGAAACACCATATATTTT
j_gene: TRBJ1-5; abundance: -; d_gene: TRBD1; v_gene: TRBV5-6; CDR3aa: CASSLWAGGSNQPQHF; CDR3nt: TGTGCCAGCAGCTTGTGGGCAGGGGGTAGTAATCAGCCCCAGCATTTT
j_gene: TRBJ1-1; abundance: -; d_gene: TRBD1; v_gene: TRBV24-1; CDR3aa: CATSEGGAVAFF; CDR3nt: TGTGCCACCAGTGAAGGGGGCGCGGTAGCTTTCTTT
j_gene: TRBJ2-7; abundance: once; d_gene: TRBD2; v_gene: TRBV30; CDR3aa: CAWSVGWLAGSHEQYF; CDR3nt: TGTGCCTGGAGTGTAGGTTGGCTAGCGGGGTCCCACGAGCAGTACTTC
j_gene: TRBJ2-1; abundance: -; d_gene: TRBD2; v_gene: TRBV3-1/TRBV3-2; CDR3aa: CASSNSGTRNNEQFF; CDR3nt: TGTGCCAGCAGCAATTCCGGGACTAGGAACAATGAGCAGTTCTTC
j_gene: TRBJ2-5; abundance: -; d_gene: TRBD2; v_gene: TRBV5-1; CDR3aa: CASSSRLAGGQETQYF; CDR3nt: TGCGCCAGCAGCTCGAGACTAGCGGGGGGCCAAGAGACCCAGTACTTC
j_gene: TRBJ2-3; abundance: -; d_gene: TRBD1; v_gene: TRBV5-1; CDR3aa: CASSPGQGTDTQYF; CDR3nt: TGCGCCAGCAGCCCCGGACAGGGCACAGATACGCAGTATTTT